The next 27 T cell receptor beta chains were all read from a single sample in a study of identical twins. TCRdb used MiXCR to reprocess the 5' RACE reads, holding one entry per CDR3 protein. The sample gives some 1,700,000 distinct CDR3 sequences, less than 35% of which show up once; about 0.27% is in the top ten. The sample was cord blood. These receptors were taken from a newborn girl in good health.

The rearrangement joins TRBV10-3 to TRBJ2-1, with D hard to call. The V end lost 9 bases, the J end lost 0 bases, and 12 bases lay between the germline ends. This CDR3 is 14 amino acids long. In germline, CDR1 is ENHRY, CDR2 SYGVKD. The CDR3 here is CAMGSPSSYNEQFF. The CDR3 DNA follows: TGTGCCATGGGGTCCCCGAGCTCCTACAATGAGCAGTTCTTC.

The chain employs TRBV28 and TRBJ2-7; tentative D call: TRBD1 (5 bases). The V gene's germline CDR1 is MDHEN and CDR2 SYDVKM. There are 14 residues in the CDR3. V lost 4 bases, J lost 1 base, and 11 bases lay in between. The CDR3 loop is CASSSSAGSYEQYF. CDR3 bases: TGTGCCAGCAGTTCCTCGGCAGGGTCCTACGAGCAGTACTTC.

V is TRBV4-2 and J is TRBJ2-2, with D uncertain. Germline-derived CDR1 and CDR2 are LGHNA and YNFKEQ. This CDR3 is 13 amino acids long. Trimming removed 4 bases from V and 3 bases from J, with 6 bases in between. The DNA of the CDR3 is TGTGCCAGCAGCCCACCACACACCGGGGAGCTGTTTTTT. It encodes CASSPPHTGELFF.

This chain joins TRBV12-3 or TRBV12-4 and TRBJ2-1; the D is unclear. There are 14 residues in the CDR3. V lost 4 bases and J 5 bases, leaving 12 bases between the germline ends. The CDR3: CASSSSTRDNEQFF. CDR3 nucleotides: TGTGCCAGCAGTTCGTCCACCCGAGACAATGAGCAGTTCTTC.

This clonotype was detected a few times. The V and J genes are TRBV20-1 and TRBJ2-1; a possible D gene is TRBD1 (6 bases). V dropped 3 bases and J dropped 2 bases, with 17 bases sitting between them. Germline values: CDR1 DFQATT, CDR2 SNEGSKA (reference sequence). The CDR3 sequence is 16 residues long. The CDR3 nucleotides read TGCAGTGCTAGGGATACCGGGACAAAGACCTACAATGAGCAGTTCTTC. It specifies CSARDTGTKTYNEQFF.

There are a few counts of this clonotype. J is TRBJ2-3 and V is TRBV9; TRBD2 aligns across 8 bases. Trimming took 0 bases from V and 2 from J; bases not matched to a gene: 2. This CDR3 has 15 amino acids. Germline CDR1 is SGDLS and CDR2 is YYNGEE. For the CDR3, the DNA is TGTGCCAGCAGCGTAGTAGCGGGGTACACAGATACGCAGTATTTT. Encoded protein: CASSVVAGYTDTQYF.

This clonotype came up a few times. The CDR3 loop reads CASSPMAGLPFYEQYF. CDR3 nucleotides: TGTGCCAGCAGCCCAATGGCGGGCCTCCCTTTCTACGAGCAGTACTTC. The chain links TRBV7-2 to TRBJ2-7, with a tentative D call TRBD2 (5 bases). This CDR3 spans 16 amino acids. CDR1 is SGHTA and CDR2 is FQGNSA in the germline V gene. Trimming took 5 bases from V and 3 from J, leaving 20 bases between them. The whole variable domain, filled in from reference TRBV7-2 and TRBJ2-7, reads GAGVSQSPSNKVTEKGKDVELRCDPISGHTALYWYRQSLGQGLEFLIYFQGNSAPDKSGLPSDRFSAERTGGSVSTLTIQRTQQEDSAVYLCASSPMAGLPFYEQYFGPGTRLTVT.

The V gene is TRBV5-1, the J gene TRBJ2-5, with TRBD2 matching over 7 bases. The ends lost 0 bases at V and 1 base at J; junction bases unmatched: 3. This CDR3 contains 15 residues. Looked up from germline, CDR1 is SGHRS and CDR2 is YFSETQ. CDR3 in amino acids: CASSLEGGSQETQYF. The CDR3 region has the DNA TGCGCCAGCAGCTTGGAGGGCGGGAGCCAAGAGACCCAGTACTTC.

The chain recombines TRBV29-1 with TRBJ2-3, with D possibly matching TRBD1 (5 bases). The V gene lost 6 bases and the J gene lost 1 base, with 17 bases spanning the gap. CDR1 and CDR2 (germline): SQVTM, ANQGSEA. The CDR3 has 15 residues. CDR3 region: CSVHNQGRGTDTQYF. CDR3 DNA: TGCAGCGTGCACAATCAGGGTAGGGGCACAGATACGCAGTATTTT.

Notes on this clonotype: A read error may account for a junction end that differs from germline. This sequence joins TRBV2 and TRBJ1-4; possible D gene TRBD1, 5 bases. Germline V gene data show CDR1 as SNHLY and CDR2 as FYNNEI. The CDR3 covers 14 residues. The CDR3 bases are TGTGCCAGCAGTGCAGGGTGGACTAATGAAGAACTGTTTTTT. Its protein is CASSAGWTNEELFF.

This clonotype has more than one count but fewer than ten. In nucleotides, the CDR3 is TGTGCCAGCAGCTTAGTTGCTAGCGGGCAGTACGAGCAGTACTTC. Translation gives CASSLVASGQYEQYF. V gene TRBV7-2 combines with J gene TRBJ2-7, with TRBD2 matching 8 bases. With 1 base clipped from V and 4 bases from J, the junction kept 6 bases outside the gene matches. Germline-derived CDR1 and CDR2 are SGHTA and FQGNSA. This CDR3 region has 15 residues.

This clonotype was seen more than once but under ten times. The chain employs TRBV6-6 and TRBJ1-2; tentatively, D is TRBD1 (6 bases). CDR1 and CDR2 (germline): MNHNY, SVGAGI (reference sequence). The V and J ends lost 6 bases and 3 bases respectively, with 17 bases between them. The CDR3 is 15 residues long. DNA for the CDR3: TGTGCCAGCAGGCTCGAATTCAGGGGAGACTATGGCTACACCTTC. This sequence encodes CASRLEFRGDYGYTF.

This clonotype was observed a handful of times. This chain links TRBV29-1 with TRBJ1-2; no firm D call. Per the germline V gene, CDR1 is SQVTM and CDR2 is ANQGSEA. The CDR3 extends over 14 amino acids. Deletions cut 2 bases from V and 1 base from J, with 11 bases between. CDR3 nucleotides: TGCAGCGTTGAAAGGCGGACGTTTAACTATGGCTACACCTTC. Protein product: CSVERRTFNYGYTF. Full variable domain (rest looked up from reference TRBV29-1 and TRBJ1-2): SAVISQKPSRDICQRGTSLTIQCQVDSQVTMMFWYRQQPGQSLTLIATANQGSEATYESGFVIDKFPISRPNLTFSTLTVSNMSPEDSSIYLCSVERRTFNYGYTFGSGTRLTVV.

V is TRBV3-1 and J is TRBJ2-7, with a possible D match to TRBD2 (6 bases). This CDR3 region has 13 residues. CDR1 LGHDT and CDR2 YNNKEL come from the germline V gene (reference sequence). V lost 5 bases to trimming and J lost 12 bases, with 20 bases between them. CDR3 bases: TGTGCCAGCAGCAACGGAGTTTCGCCGGGAGTGTACTTC. It codes for CASSNGVSPGVYF.

This clonotype has at least ten counts. The V and J genes are TRBV20-1 and TRBJ2-3; D remains unclear. V dropped 0 bases and J dropped 0 bases, with 16 bases sitting between them. This CDR3 has 17 amino acids. Per germline, CDR1 DFQATT and CDR2 SNEGSKA (reference sequence). The CDR3 sequence: CSARDRGRPRSTDTQYF. The CDR3 nucleotides read TGCAGTGCTAGAGATCGAGGCAGGCCACGAAGCACAGATACGCAGTATTTT.

The chain employs TRBV5-1 and TRBJ2-3, with 12 bases that match TRBD2. V shed 0 bases and J 1 base; nucleotides not matched to a gene: 6. This CDR3 is built from 18 residues. CDR1 SGHRS and CDR2 YFSETQ come from the germline V gene. DNA of the CDR3: TGCGCCAGCAGCTTGGGACTAGCGGGAGCGGGCGGCACAGATACGCAGTATTTT. As protein: CASSLGLAGAGGTDTQYF.

The chain joins TRBV20-1 to TRBJ1-4; 7 bases match TRBD1. Germline V gene data show CDR1 as DFQATT and CDR2 as SNEGSKA (reference sequence). The CDR3 extends over 14 amino acids. With 3 bases clipped from V and 11 bases from J, the junction kept 12 bases outside the gene matches. The CDR3, as DNA: TGCAGTGCTAGTAGGAGACAGGGAAGGGAGAAACTGTTTTTT. Translating it yields CSASRRQGREKLFF.

This clonotype was seen a handful of times. The chain recombines TRBV20-1 with TRBJ2-5; possibly TRBD2 for D (5 bases). The CDR3 loop spans 14 amino acids. Germline V gene sequence: CDR1 DFQATT, CDR2 SNEGSKA (reference sequence). The germline V and J ends were trimmed by 0 bases and 11 bases, with 19 bases remaining between them. This chain's CDR3 is CSAREGAAYNEQYF. DNA for the CDR3: TGCAGTGCTAGAGAGGGAGCGGCCTACAATGAGCAGTACTTC.

The CDR3 DNA sequence: TGCAGTGCTGAACCGGGACTAGCGGGGGAGCCCTACGAGCAGTACTTC. Translated: CSAEPGLAGEPYEQYF. The rearrangement joins TRBV20-1 to TRBJ2-7; 14 bases align to TRBD2. The germline V gene has CDR1 DFQATT and CDR2 SNEGSKA (reference sequence). This CDR3 comprises 16 residues. V dropped 5 bases and J dropped 2; count of bases not matched to a gene: 8.

This sequence joins TRBV28 and TRBJ2-1; the match to TRBD2 covers 9 bases. The CDR3 is 12 residues long. V trimming: 6 bases; J trimming: 13 bases; junction bases outside the gene matches: 7. Germline V gene data show CDR1 as MDHEN and CDR2 as SYDVKM. CDR3 loop: CASSQNSGSQFF. CDR3 bases: TGTGCCAGCAGCCAAAATAGCGGGAGTCAGTTCTTC.

This clonotype was detected only a few times. The chain links TRBV3-1 to TRBJ2-1; unclear D gene. The germline gives CDR1 LGHDT, CDR2 YNNKEL (reference sequence). V lost 0 bases and J lost 0, with 9 bases in between. This CDR3 spans 16 amino acids. CDR3 sequence reads: CASSQDRQLSYNEQFF. The DNA of the CDR3 is TGTGCCAGCAGCCAAGATCGTCAGCTCTCCTACAATGAGCAGTTCTTC.

Here the CDR3 reads CASSEYYSGWDTQYF. In nucleotides, the CDR3 is TGTGCCAGCAGTGAATATTACAGCGGATGGGATACGCAGTATTTT. The chain joins TRBV25-1 to TRBJ2-3, with a tentative D call TRBD2 (5 bases). Germline values: CDR1 MGHDK, CDR2 SYGVNS. V lost 0 bases and J 6 bases, leaving 13 bases between the germline ends. The CDR3 runs 15 residues.

This sequence joins TRBV7-9 and TRBJ2-7; D gene unclear. Germline assignment: CDR1 SEHNR and CDR2 FQNEAQ (reference sequence). Trimming cost V 5 bases and J 2 bases, with 7 bases left between them. The CDR3 extends over 12 amino acids. The chain's CDR3 is CASSGNTYEQYF. Written as DNA, the CDR3 is TGTGCCAGCAGCGGGAATACCTACGAGCAGTACTTC.

The V call is TRBV27, the J call TRBJ2-3; D may be TRBD1 (5 bases). V shed 5 bases and J shed 4 bases, with 13 bases lying between them. The CDR3 runs 14 residues. Germline V gene data show CDR1 as MNHEY and CDR2 as SMNVEV (reference sequence). CDR3 in DNA: TGTGCCAGCAGTCGCCAGGGTGAGGCAGATACGCAGTATTTT. It translates to CASSRQGEADTQYF.

The chain recombines TRBV10-3 with TRBJ1-1, with 7 bases lining up with TRBD1. The CDR3 runs 14 residues. Per the germline V gene, CDR1 is ENHRY and CDR2 is SYGVKD. V was pared by 0 bases and J by 5 bases, with 3 bases of the junction left unmatched. CDR3 bases: TGTGCCATCAGTGAGTCGACAGGGTGGACTGAAGCTTTCTTT. This codes for CAISESTGWTEAFF.

The rearrangement uses TRBV6-1 and TRBJ1-6; the D is unclear. CDR3 length: 13 amino acids. Per germline, CDR1 MNHNS and CDR2 SASEGT. The V end was cut by 7 bases, the J end by 7 bases, with 11 bases between. This CDR3 reads CASTVDGNSPLHF. The CDR3 DNA reads as TGTGCCAGCACTGTGGACGGCAATTCACCCCTCCACTTT.

The table lists this clonotype with a few counts. V gene TRBV5-1 combines with J gene TRBJ2-2; D ambiguous. The CDR3 has 14 amino acids. The germline V gene has CDR1 SGHRS and CDR2 YFSETQ. Trimming shortened V by 4 bases and J by 5 bases, and 12 bases separated the two germline ends. The CDR3 spells CASSAGGETGELFF. Here the CDR3 DNA reads TGCGCCAGCAGCGCCGGTGGGGAAACCGGGGAGCTGTTTTTT.